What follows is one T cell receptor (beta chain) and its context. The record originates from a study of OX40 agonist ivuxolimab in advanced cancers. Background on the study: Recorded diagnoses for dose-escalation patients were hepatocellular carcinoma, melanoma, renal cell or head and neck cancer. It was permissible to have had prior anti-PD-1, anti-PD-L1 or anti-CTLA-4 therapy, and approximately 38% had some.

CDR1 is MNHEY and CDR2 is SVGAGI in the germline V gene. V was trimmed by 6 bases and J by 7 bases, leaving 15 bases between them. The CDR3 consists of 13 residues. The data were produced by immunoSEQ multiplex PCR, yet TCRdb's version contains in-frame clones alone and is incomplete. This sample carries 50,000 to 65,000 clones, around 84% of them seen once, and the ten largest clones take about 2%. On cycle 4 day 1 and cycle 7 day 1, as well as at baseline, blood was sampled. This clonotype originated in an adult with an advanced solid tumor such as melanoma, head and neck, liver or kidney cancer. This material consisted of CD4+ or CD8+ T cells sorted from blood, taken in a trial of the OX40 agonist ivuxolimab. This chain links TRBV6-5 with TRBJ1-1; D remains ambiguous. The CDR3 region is CASRRGGISEAFF. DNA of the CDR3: TGTGCCAGCAGGCGGGGTGGCATAAGTGAAGCTTTCTTT.